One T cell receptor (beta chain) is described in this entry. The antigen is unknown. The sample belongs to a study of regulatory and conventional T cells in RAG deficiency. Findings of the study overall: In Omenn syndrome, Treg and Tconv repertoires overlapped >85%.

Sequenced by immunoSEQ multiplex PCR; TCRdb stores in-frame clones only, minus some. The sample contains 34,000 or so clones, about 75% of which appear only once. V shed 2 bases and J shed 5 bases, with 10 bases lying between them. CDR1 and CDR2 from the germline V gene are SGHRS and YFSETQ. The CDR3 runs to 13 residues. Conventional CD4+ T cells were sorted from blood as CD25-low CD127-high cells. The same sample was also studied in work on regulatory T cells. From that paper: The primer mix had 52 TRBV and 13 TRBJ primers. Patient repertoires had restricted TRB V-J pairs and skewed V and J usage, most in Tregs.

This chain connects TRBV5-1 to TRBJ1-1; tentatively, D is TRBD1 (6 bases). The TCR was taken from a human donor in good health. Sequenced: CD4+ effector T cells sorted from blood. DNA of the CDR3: TGCGCCAGCAGCTTATTAGGGGGAACTGAAGCTTTCTTT. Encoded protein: CASSLLGGTEAFF.